This TCR beta chain is from a study of CD8+ T cells in alopecia areata. The CDR3 covers 14 residues. Germline loops: CDR1 MNHEY, CDR2 SMNVEV (reference sequence). Losses at the gene ends were 5 bases for V and 6 bases for J; bases not matched to a gene: 6. On this clone itself: Its antigen is undetermined.

Study-wide findings and caveats: Scalp sequencing captures resident alphabeta T cells of normal skin too. Relative to normal scalp, lesional scalp, especially alopecia totalis/universalis, showed higher clonality. Mouse data revealed clearer TCR sharing than patient data did, a gap possibly tied to HLA.

As the sequencing template, cDNA was produced by extracting RNA and reverse transcribing it. TCRdb's table, derived via immunoSEQ multiplex PCR, lists solely in-frame clones and lacks some. Of 140,000 or so clones in the sample, approximately 60% were seen once. The material sequenced was CD8+ T cells sorted from blood. This receptor was obtained from a human donor in good health. This chain uses TRBV27 with TRBJ2-1; 8 nucleotides agree with TRBD2. CDR3: CASSRAGVGNEQFF. The CDR3, as DNA: TGTGCCAGCAGTCGAGCGGGAGTGGGCAATGAGCAGTTCTTC.